These 28 T cell receptor beta chains originate from one sample sequenced in a study of blood T cell repertoires in COVID-19. Clones were read by immunoSEQ multiplex PCR, and TCRdb kept only the in-frame ones, dropping some. The data show fewer than 450,000 clones, 85% to 90% seen once. Material: peripheral blood. The origin of the receptors is a woman aged 45-60 years with COVID-19, enrolled during active disease.

The chain recombines TRBV4-1 with TRBJ2-3; TRBD2 matches at 11 bases. The CDR3 runs to 20 residues. Germline values: CDR1 MGHRA, CDR2 YSYEKL. The J segment lost 0 bases and the V segment lost 1 base, leaving 12 bases of the junction unmatched. The CDR3 bases are TGCGCCAGCAGCCAAGTCGGGCTAGCGGGAGGCCTTCCAAGCACAGATACGCAGTATTTT. This translates into CASSQVGLAGGLPSTDTQYF.

The rearrangement joins TRBV6-5 to TRBJ1-6; 8 nucleotides line up with TRBD1. There are 16 residues in the CDR3. Germline trimming cut 2 bases from V and 7 bases from J; bases unmatched to any gene: 7. Germline CDR1 MNHEY, CDR2 SVGAGI. The DNA of the CDR3 is TGTGCCAGCAGTTACGGACAGGGTGTCGCGAATTCACCCCTCCACTTT. Its translation is CASSYGQGVANSPLHF.

This rearrangement joins TRBV6-5 to TRBJ1-1, with 9 bases identical to TRBD1. Germline CDR1 is MNHEY and CDR2 is SVGAGI. The CDR3 is made up of 14 amino acids. V shed 5 bases and J 6 bases; nucleotides not matched to a gene: 7. In DNA, the CDR3 is TGTGCCAGCAGTATCGACAGGGGGGGACCTGAAGCTTTCTTT. Translated: CASSIDRGGPEAFF.

The gene calls are TRBV5-6 and TRBJ2-1; 7 nucleotides agree with TRBD1. J gave up 0 bases and V 1 base, and 10 bases lay outside the gene matches. The CDR3 runs to 18 residues. Germline CDR1 reads SGHDT; CDR2 reads YYEEEE. The CDR3 DNA is TGTGCCAGCAGCTTGCGTAGGGACAGCAGGAGCTCCTACAATGAGCAGTTCTTC. It is translated as CASSLRRDSRSSYNEQFF.

This chain links TRBV7-2 with TRBJ2-5; 7 bases align to TRBD1. The junction had 4 bases not matched to a gene; V was cut back by 5 bases and J by 4 bases. This CDR3 region has 13 residues. CDR1 and CDR2 (germline): SGHTA, FQGNSA. In DNA, the CDR3 is TGTGCCAGCAGCCCAAGGACAGGAGAGACCCAGTACTTC. Translation: CASSPRTGETQYF.

This clone was observed a few times. The chain couples TRBV4-2 to TRBJ2-4; the match to TRBD2 covers 10 bases. The length of the CDR3 is 15 residues. CDR1 is LGHNA and CDR2 is YNFKEQ in the germline V gene. V trimming: 1 base; J trimming: 8 bases; junction bases outside the gene matches: 5. This chain's CDR3 is CASSQGAAGGDIQYF. The CDR3, as DNA: TGTGCCAGCAGCCAAGGCGCAGCGGGAGGGGACATTCAGTACTTC.

This rearrangement joins TRBV12-3 or TRBV12-4 to TRBJ1-2, with 7 bases identical to TRBD1. V gave up 6 bases and J gave up 11 bases; unmatched junction bases: 12. The CDR3 has 13 amino acids. The CDR3 DNA follows: TGTGCCAGCAGCCCCCCGGGACAGAGTAAATACACCTTC. This encodes CASSPPGQSKYTF.

The chain links TRBV12-3 or TRBV12-4 to TRBJ1-1; tentative D call: TRBD1 (5 bases). Trimming shortened V by 2 bases and J by 7 bases, and 11 bases separated the two germline ends. The CDR3 loop spans 13 amino acids. The CDR3 protein is CASSLRQGNEAFF. The CDR3 DNA reads TGTGCCAGCAGTTTACGGCAGGGCAATGAAGCTTTCTTT.

The chain has TRBV5-1 and TRBJ2-2; 8 nucleotides line up with TRBD1. The CDR3 has 14 residues. V lost 6 bases and J lost 7; bases outside the gene matches: 8. From germline, CDR1 is SGHRS and CDR2 YFSETQ. Written as DNA, the CDR3 is TGCGCCAGCACCCCGGACAGGGTCGGCGGGGAGCTGTTTTTT. Amino acid sequence: CASTPDRVGGELFF.

This clone has just one count. The rearrangement links TRBV5-6 to TRBJ2-4; a possible D gene is TRBD2 (5 bases). The V end was cut by 5 bases, the J end by 1 base, with 13 bases between. Per germline, CDR1 SGHDT and CDR2 YYEEEE. The CDR3 is 15 amino acids. CDR3 bases: TGTGCCAGCAGTAGCGTACCGAGGGCCAAAAACATTCAGTACTTC. Its translation: CASSSVPRAKNIQYF.

This clone was recorded a few times. The gene calls are TRBV19 and TRBJ2-7; TRBD1 aligns across 12 bases. Trimming at V came to 5 bases and at J to 2 bases, leaving 13 bases not matched to a gene. The CDR3 is 18 residues long. Germline-derived CDR1 and CDR2 are LNHDA and SQIVND (reference sequence). The CDR3 nucleotides read TGTGCCAGTAGTTACGGGACAGGGGGCAGGTCCGGACCCTACGAGCAGTACTTC. Translating gives CASSYGTGGRSGPYEQYF.

The chain joins TRBV2 to TRBJ2-3; 12 positions agree with TRBD2. There are 14 residues in the CDR3. J gave up 8 bases and V 8 bases, and 8 bases lay outside the gene matches. CDR1 SNHLY and CDR2 FYNNEI come from the germline V gene. The CDR3 region is CASASGRARGTQYF. The CDR3 bases are TGTGCCAGCGCTAGCGGGAGGGCCAGGGGTACGCAGTATTTT.

The J gene is TRBJ1-3, the V gene TRBV6-1; TRBD1 matches at 8 bases. Germline V gene sequence: CDR1 MNHNS, CDR2 SASEGT. Trimming cost V 4 bases and J 6 bases; bases outside gene matches: 11. The CDR3 sequence is 16 residues long. The CDR3 reads CASSGIGLDRVNTIYF. The CDR3 region has the DNA TGTGCCAGCAGTGGAATAGGATTGGACAGGGTAAACACCATATATTTT.

The V gene is TRBV27, the J gene TRBJ2-4, with D possibly being TRBD2 (5 bases). Trimming shortened V by 2 bases and J by 8 bases, and 10 bases separated the two germline ends. Germline V gene lookup returns CDR1 MNHEY and CDR2 SMNVEV (reference sequence). This CDR3 region has 13 residues. The CDR3, as DNA: TGTGCCAGCAGTTTAAGAGGGTGGGACATTCAGTACTTC. It specifies CASSLRGWDIQYF.

This clone came up many times. The chain couples TRBV29-1 to TRBJ1-1, with D perhaps TRBD1 (5 bases). Trimming took off 1 base at V and 5 bases at J, with 20 bases between the two ends. CDR1 is SQVTM and CDR2 is ANQGSEA in the germline V gene. The CDR3 extends over 16 amino acids. DNA of the CDR3: TGCAGCGTTGAAGTTTGGATTGGCAGGGATCGGACTGAAGCTTTCTTT. Translated: CSVEVWIGRDRTEAFF. Full variable domain (outside the CDR3, taken from reference TRBV29-1 and TRBJ1-1): SAVISQKPSRDICQRGTSLTIQCQVDSQVTMMFWYRQQPGQSLTLIATANQGSEATYESGFVIDKFPISRPNLTFSTLTVSNMSPEDSSIYLCSVEVWIGRDRTEAFFGQGTRLTVV.

The chain is built from TRBV7-9 and TRBJ2-3; 7 bases fit TRBD2. J gave up 5 bases and V 5 bases, and 13 bases lay outside the gene matches. CDR1 is SEHNR and CDR2 is FQNEAQ in the germline V gene (reference sequence). This CDR3 has 16 residues. CDR3 sequence reads: CASSTGVGGPGDTQYF. CDR3 DNA: TGTGCCAGCAGCACAGGAGTGGGAGGGCCAGGAGATACGCAGTATTTT. Variable domain in full (rest from reference TRBV7-9 and TRBJ2-3): DTGVSQNPRHKITKRGQNVTFRCDPISEHNRLYWYRQTLGQGPEFLTYFQNEAQLEKSRLLSDRFSAERPKGSFSTLEIQRTEQGDSAMYLCASSTGVGGPGDTQYFGPGTRLTVL.

V and J are TRBV6-2 or TRBV6-3 and TRBJ1-2, with a weak D call TRBD1 (5 bases). V shed 5 bases and J shed 8 bases, with 9 bases lying between them. The CDR3 covers 11 residues. The V gene's germline CDR1 is MNHEY and CDR2 SVGEGT. CDR3 sequence reads: CASSDSEGYTF. The CDR3 DNA reads as TGTGCCAGCAGTGACAGTGAAGGCTACACCTTC.

The chain joins TRBV7-6 to TRBJ2-1; TRBD1 is a possible D gene (5 bases). Per the germline V gene, CDR1 is SGHVS and CDR2 is FNYEAQ. The CDR3 length is 15 residues. V lost 1 base to trimming and J lost 3 bases, with 10 bases between them. CDR3 sequence: CASSLGGGNYNEQFF. Written as DNA, the CDR3 is TGTGCCAGCAGCTTAGGGGGCGGTAACTACAATGAGCAGTTCTTC.

The chain is built from TRBV5-4 and TRBJ2-7; D is unresolved. The CDR3 spans 14 residues. With 1 base removed from V and 9 bases from J, the gap between germline ends came to 17 bases. Germline CDR1 and CDR2: SGHNT and YYREEE (reference sequence). For the CDR3, the DNA is TGTGCCAGCAGCTTGTCGGGTCGAGACCTTGGGCAGTACTTC. It translates to CASSLSGRDLGQYF.

V and J are TRBV5-4 and TRBJ1-1; the D is unclear. The CDR3 is 12 amino acids. The germline V and J ends were trimmed by 4 bases and 6 bases, with 10 bases remaining between them. CDR1 is SGHNT and CDR2 is YYREEE in the germline V gene (reference sequence). CDR3 sequence reads: CASSDGLAEAFF. The CDR3 DNA follows: TGTGCCAGCAGCGATGGGCTCGCTGAAGCTTTCTTT. Full variable domain (remainder filled in from reference TRBV5-4 and TRBJ1-1): ETGVTQSPTHLIKTRGQQVTLRCSSQSGHNTVSWYQQALGQGPQFIFQYYREEENGRGNFPPRFSGLQFPNYSSELNVNALELDDSALYLCASSDGLAEAFFGQGTRLTVV.

The chain combines TRBV24-1 with TRBJ2-2, with D unclear. Germline CDR1 is KGHDR and CDR2 is SFDVKD. V dropped 4 bases and J dropped 3 bases, with 8 bases sitting between them. The length of the CDR3 is 14 residues. In DNA, the CDR3 is TGTGCCACCAGTGACCCGAGAGACACCGGGGAGCTGTTTTTT. It yields the protein CATSDPRDTGELFF.

The chain uses TRBV27 and TRBJ2-7, with 15 bases that match TRBD2. Germline V lookup: CDR1 MNHEY, CDR2 SMNVEV (reference sequence). The J segment lost 4 bases and the V segment lost 8 bases, leaving 6 bases of the junction unmatched. The CDR3 contains 15 residues. CDR3 protein: CASASGLAGGYEQYF. The CDR3 nucleotides read TGTGCCAGCGCCTCGGGACTAGCGGGAGGTTACGAGCAGTACTTC.

V gene TRBV18 combines with J gene TRBJ2-7; 7 nucleotides agree with TRBD2. From germline, CDR1 is KGHSH and CDR2 LQKENI. V gave up 3 bases and J gave up 3 bases; unmatched junction bases: 5. The CDR3 loop spans 14 amino acids. The CDR3 nucleotides are TGTGCCAGCTCACCGGGCGGGAGTCTCTACGAGCAGTACTTC. Its protein is CASSPGGSLYEQYF.

The rearrangement links TRBV24-1 to TRBJ1-2, with a tentative D call TRBD1 (6 bases). V was clipped by 7 bases and J by 8 bases, with 13 bases between them. The CDR3 loop spans 12 amino acids. In germline, CDR1 is KGHDR, CDR2 SFDVKD. CDR3 nucleotides: TGTGCCACCAGCTCCGGGACAATCGGCTACACCTTC. It codes for CATSSGTIGYTF.

This chain joins TRBV27 and TRBJ1-6, with a possible D match to TRBD1 (5 bases). Deletions cut 4 bases from V and 7 bases from J, with 17 bases between. The CDR3 contains 16 residues. The V gene's germline CDR1 is MNHEY and CDR2 SMNVEV (reference sequence). The CDR3 nucleotides are TGTGCCAGCAGTTCATTTGACCGGGAGGGGAATTCACCCCTCCACTTT. This translates into CASSSFDREGNSPLHF.

The gene calls are TRBV2 and TRBJ2-2; 10 bases line up with TRBD2. The CDR3 has 15 amino acids. V shed 8 bases and J 8 bases; nucleotides not matched to a gene: 11. The germline gives CDR1 SNHLY, CDR2 FYNNEI. CDR3: CASPPQREGRGELFF. The CDR3 DNA reads as TGTGCCAGCCCCCCCCAGCGGGAGGGCCGGGGGGAGCTGTTTTTT.

The chain combines TRBV12-5 with TRBJ2-3; 9 nucleotides match TRBD1. V was pared by 5 bases and J by 6 bases, with 6 bases of the junction left unmatched. The CDR3 sequence is 14 residues long. Germline assignment: CDR1 LGHNT and CDR2 FRNRAP. This CDR3 is CASGQGQGLDTQYF. Here the CDR3 DNA reads TGTGCTAGTGGTCAGGGACAGGGTTTGGATACGCAGTATTTT.

The chain is built from TRBV6-6 and TRBJ2-1, with 9 bases matching TRBD1. This CDR3 contains 13 residues. Losses at the gene ends were 6 bases for V and 3 bases for J; bases not matched to a gene: 0. CDR1 and CDR2 from the germline V gene are MNHNY and SVGAGI (reference sequence). The DNA for the CDR3 is TGTGCCAGCAGGACAGGGGGCTACAATGAGCAGTTCTTC. This codes for CASRTGGYNEQFF.